This TCR beta chain was captured in a study of CD8 T cells in ankylosing spondylitis. Overall study results and limits: For ankylosing spondylitis blood, a TCR beta motif of about 8 highly homologous variants appeared characteristic. Reports say disease-linked clones showed up significantly more in matched ankylosing spondylitis synovial fluid.

In TCRdb, the 5' RACE reads were re-called with MiXCR into one record per CDR3 protein. The sample contains about 210,000 distinct CDR3 sequences, 7% to 8% of which appear only once. Looked up from germline, CDR1 is MNHEY and CDR2 is SMNVEV (reference sequence). This CDR3 has 15 amino acids. The trim removed 6 bases at V and 7 bases at J, leaving 10 bases unmatched. This clonotype was recorded at least ten times. The antigen remains undetermined. The chain employs TRBV27 and TRBJ2-1; TRBD2 agrees at 9 bases. The material sequenced was blood, either unsorted or a sorted T cell fraction (not recorded which). The source of this sequence is a male donor with ankylosing spondylitis. CDR3 amino acids: CASRPIAGVRNEQFF. Here the CDR3 DNA reads TGTGCCAGCAGACCCATAGCGGGAGTCAGGAATGAGCAGTTCTTC.